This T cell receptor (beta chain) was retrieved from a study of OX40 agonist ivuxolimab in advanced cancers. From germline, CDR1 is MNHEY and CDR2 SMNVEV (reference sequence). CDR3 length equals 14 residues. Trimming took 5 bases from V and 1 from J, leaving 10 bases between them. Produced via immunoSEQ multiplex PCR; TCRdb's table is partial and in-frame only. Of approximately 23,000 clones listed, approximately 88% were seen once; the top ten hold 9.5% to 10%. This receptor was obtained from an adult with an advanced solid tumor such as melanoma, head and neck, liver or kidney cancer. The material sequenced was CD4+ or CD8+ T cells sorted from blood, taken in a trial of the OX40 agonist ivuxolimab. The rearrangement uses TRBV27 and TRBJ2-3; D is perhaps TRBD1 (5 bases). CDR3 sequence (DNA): TGTGCCAGCAGTGCCGAACAGGGCACAGATACGCAGTATTTT. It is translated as CASSAEQGTDTQYF.